The next 21 T cell receptor beta chains were all read from a single sample in a study of shared clonotypes between healthy human individuals. Some clones are missing from TCRdb's copy, which holds only in-frame ones; the method was immunoSEQ multiplex PCR. The data contain some 2.3 million clones, more than 80% of them singletons. Material: naive CD4+ T cells from PBMCs. This sample's subset: CD45RA+ positively selected. Every receptor here comes from a man younger than 35 in good health. Some clones in this sample may be carry-over from other donors' samples.

This clone showed up just once. Other DNA sequences in the sample encode the same CDR3. The rearrangement joins TRBV9 to TRBJ2-2; TRBD2 might be the D (5 bases). The length of the CDR3 is 15 residues. Germline CDR1 reads SGDLS; CDR2 reads YYNGEE. Deletions cut 0 bases from V and 3 bases from J, with 9 bases between. The CDR3 DNA sequence: TGTGCCAGCAGCGTAGGACGTAGCGACACCGGGGAGCTGTTTTTT. Translating gives CASSVGRSDTGELFF.

The chain recombines TRBV9 with TRBJ2-7, with a tentative D call TRBD1 (6 bases). Between the trimmed V and J ends, which lost 3 bases and 6 bases, there was a span of 16 bases. Germline CDR1 and CDR2: SGDLS and YYNGEE. The CDR3 covers 14 residues. CDR3 in amino acids: CASSAIQGSGEQYF. CDR3 nucleotides: TGTGCCAGCAGCGCCATACAGGGTTCAGGCGAGCAGTACTTC.

The chain employs TRBV9 and TRBJ2-7, with 10 bases matching TRBD2. With 4 bases clipped from V and 4 bases from J, the junction kept 8 bases outside the gene matches. The germline CDR1 and CDR2 sequences are SGDLS and YYNGEE. The CDR3 has 15 amino acids. CDR3 in DNA: TGTGCCAGCAGCCCTCAAGCGGGAGGGATTTACGAGCAGTACTTC. Amino acids: CASSPQAGGIYEQYF.

V usage is TRBV7-8 and J usage is TRBJ2-3; the match to TRBD1 covers 8 bases. J lost 2 bases, V lost 5 bases, and 3 bases had no gene match. The CDR3 is 14 amino acids. Per the germline V gene, CDR1 is SGHVS and CDR2 is FQNEAQ. The CDR3 protein is CASSMTGVTDTQYF. The CDR3 DNA sequence: TGTGCCAGCAGCATGACAGGGGTCACAGATACGCAGTATTTT.

The V and J genes are TRBV11-1 and TRBJ2-5; TRBD1 matches 7 bases. After removal of 1 base from V and 4 bases from J, the junction contained 3 bases not matched to a gene. Looked up from germline, CDR1 is SGHAT and CDR2 is FQDESV (reference sequence). This CDR3 spans 14 amino acids. For the CDR3, the DNA is TGTGCCAGCAGCTTAGAGGGGGCCTTAGAGACCCAGTACTTC. Amino acid sequence: CASSLEGALETQYF.

The chain combines TRBV7-2 with TRBJ2-7; 7 nucleotides match TRBD2. V lost 2 bases and J lost 5; bases outside the gene matches: 12. CDR3 size: 16 residues. CDR1 and CDR2 from the germline V gene are SGHTA and FQGNSA. The CDR3 DNA is TGTGCCAGCAGCTTATTAAGCGGGGCCGCTCCCAACGAGCAGTACTTC. Its translation: CASSLLSGAAPNEQYF. The full variable domain, in which reference TRBV7-2 and TRBJ2-7 provide the parts outside the CDR3, is GAGVSQSPSNKVTEKGKDVELRCDPISGHTALYWYRQSLGQGLEFLIYFQGNSAPDKSGLPSDRFSAERTGGSVSTLTIQRTQQEDSAVYLCASSLLSGAAPNEQYFGPGTRLTVT.

The chain combines TRBV28 with TRBJ1-5; possibly TRBD1 for D (5 bases). This CDR3 is 16 amino acids long. Trimming took 3 bases from V and 0 from J, leaving 12 bases between them. Germline V gene lookup returns CDR1 MDHEN and CDR2 SYDVKM. CDR3: CASSFQGFYSNQPQHF. The CDR3 nucleotides are TGTGCCAGCAGTTTTCAGGGCTTTTATAGCAATCAGCCCCAGCATTTT.

V is TRBV6-1 and J is TRBJ2-1; D might be TRBD1 (5 bases). The CDR3 runs 13 residues. Germline assignment: CDR1 MNHNS and CDR2 SASEGT. V was clipped by 8 bases and J by 8 bases, with 16 bases between them. In nucleotides, the CDR3 is TGTGCCAGCTTGGGTCAGGGAAGATATGAGCAGTTCTTC. Residues: CASLGQGRYEQFF.

The genes are TRBV6-5 and TRBJ2-7; D uncertain. The CDR3 has 15 residues. From germline, CDR1 is MNHEY and CDR2 SVGAGI. V was pared by 6 bases and J by 4 bases, with 19 bases between. The CDR3 sequence is CASSGKPRVWYEQYF. CDR3 bases: TGTGCCAGCAGCGGCAAGCCCCGGGTTTGGTACGAGCAGTACTTC.

The V and J genes are TRBV7-2 and TRBJ2-7; 13 positions match TRBD2. Looked up from germline, CDR1 is SGHTA and CDR2 is FQGNSA. CDR3 size: 17 residues. V lost 3 bases to trimming and J lost 3 bases; unmatched junction nucleotides: 8. Here the CDR3 DNA reads TGTGCCAGCAGCTTGGGCGAGGGACTAGCGGGAAACTACGAGCAGTACTTC. Its translation: CASSLGEGLAGNYEQYF. Full variable domain (rest looked up from reference TRBV7-2 and TRBJ2-7): GAGVSQSPSNKVTEKGKDVELRCDPISGHTALYWYRQSLGQGLEFLIYFQGNSAPDKSGLPSDRFSAERTGGSVSTLTIQRTQQEDSAVYLCASSLGEGLAGNYEQYFGPGTRLTVT.

CDR3 loop: CASSDARGHRETQYF. In DNA, the CDR3 is TGCGCCAGCAGCGACGCTAGGGGGCACCGGGAGACCCAGTACTTC. This rearrangement joins TRBV5-1 to TRBJ2-5, with 7 nucleotides matching TRBD1. This CDR3 is built from 15 residues. Losses at the gene ends were 4 bases for V and 5 bases for J; bases not matched to a gene: 11. Germline V gives CDR1 SGHRS, CDR2 YFSETQ.

This clone was seen a single time. V gene TRBV6-1 combines with J gene TRBJ1-1; D is undetermined. The germline V and J ends were trimmed by 4 bases and 8 bases, with 11 bases remaining between them. The CDR3 spans 12 residues. From germline, CDR1 is MNHNS and CDR2 SASEGT. This chain's CDR3 is CASSAPRYEAFF. The CDR3 nucleotides read TGTGCCAGCAGTGCCCCGCGTTACGAAGCTTTCTTT.

A word on this clone: The same CDR3 can be traced to other DNA sequences in this sample. V and J are TRBV7-2 and TRBJ1-2, with 7 bases fitting TRBD1. The CDR3 runs to 14 residues. The V segment lost 3 bases and the J segment 2 bases; nucleotides outside the gene matches: 3. Looked up from germline, CDR1 is SGHTA and CDR2 is FQGNSA. The CDR3 protein is CASSFQGGNYGYTF. CDR3 DNA: TGTGCCAGCAGCTTTCAGGGGGGAAACTATGGCTACACCTTC.

This clone appeared a single time. V usage is TRBV7-2 and J usage is TRBJ2-5; TRBD1 aligns across 7 bases. Trimming removed 5 bases from V and 5 bases from J; junction bases left unmatched: 5. Germline assignment: CDR1 SGHTA and CDR2 FQGNSA. The CDR3 extends over 13 amino acids. This chain's CDR3 is CASSQGGWETQYF. In nucleotides, the CDR3 is TGTGCCAGCAGCCAAGGGGGCTGGGAGACCCAGTACTTC.

Concerning this clone itself: This may arise from a read error, as a much more abundant clone is one base away. This chain uses TRBV7-2 with TRBJ1-1; D is perhaps TRBD1 (5 bases). The germline gives CDR1 SGHTA, CDR2 FQGNSA. The CDR3 contains 13 residues. The V gene lost 1 base and the J gene lost 3 bases, with 6 bases spanning the gap. The CDR3 protein is CASSLEGHTEAFF. CDR3 in DNA: TGTGCCAGCAGCTTAGAGGGGCACACTGAAGCTTTCTTT. Looking up the rest from reference TRBV7-2 and TRBJ1-1 gives the full variable domain: GAGVSQSPSNKVTEKGKDVELRCDPISGHTALYWYRQSLGQGLEFLIYFQGNSAPDKSGLPSDRFSAERTGGSVSTLTIQRTQQEDSAVYLCASSLEGHTEAFFGQGTRLTVV.

The CDR3 DNA follows: TGTGCCAGCAGCTCAATCGGGGGGAGCAATCAGCCCCAGCATTTT. Protein: CASSSIGGSNQPQHF. J is TRBJ1-5 and V is TRBV2; tentative D call: TRBD1 (5 bases). The V and J ends lost 6 bases and 1 base respectively, with 13 bases between them. Germline V gene lookup returns CDR1 SNHLY and CDR2 FYNNEI. CDR3 length equals 15 residues.

The count of this clone is one. The V gene is TRBV4-1, the J gene TRBJ2-1; TRBD2 aligns across 7 bases. Unmatched junction bases numbered 8, after V lost 3 bases and J lost 6 bases. Germline CDR1 is MGHRA and CDR2 is YSYEKL. The CDR3 contains 15 residues. CDR3 in DNA: TGCGCCAGCAGCCAGCGGGGTAGCGGGCCCAATGAGCAGTTCTTC. Residues: CASSQRGSGPNEQFF.

The chain carries TRBV28 and TRBJ2-7; 13 positions agree with TRBD2. Germline lookup yields CDR1 MDHEN and CDR2 SYDVKM. The V and J ends lost 6 bases and 0 bases, in that order; junction bases with no gene match: 5. The CDR3 is 16 residues long. The CDR3 region is CASSRWTSGSSYEQYF. The DNA for the CDR3 is TGTGCCAGCAGCCGATGGACTAGCGGGAGCTCCTACGAGCAGTACTTC.

The chain links TRBV6-6 to TRBJ1-4; 10 positions match TRBD1. Germline trimming cut 8 bases from V and 4 bases from J; bases unmatched to any gene: 1. CDR3 length: 13 residues. Germline lookup yields CDR1 MNHNY and CDR2 SVGAGI (reference sequence). The chain's CDR3 is CASGDRGNEKLFF. CDR3 nucleotides: TGTGCCAGCGGGGACAGGGGTAATGAAAAACTGTTTTTT.

This chain links TRBV4-2 with TRBJ1-3; weak D call: TRBD1 (5 bases). Germline CDR1 is LGHNA and CDR2 is YNFKEQ. Trimming stripped 8 bases from V and 0 bases from J, with 17 bases between. The CDR3 loop spans 16 amino acids. CDR3 in DNA: TGTGCCAGCTGCTTGGGGGGGGGACGCTCTGGAAACACCATATATTTT. It translates to CASCLGGGRSGNTIYF.

The chain carries TRBV7-2 and TRBJ1-1, with 9 bases that match TRBD1. CDR1 is SGHTA and CDR2 is FQGNSA in the germline V gene. The CDR3 is 14 amino acids. Germline trimming cut 7 bases from V and 4 bases from J; bases unmatched to any gene: 7. In DNA, the CDR3 is TGTGCCAGCACACTACAGGGGGCGGGCACTGAAGCTTTCTTT. Amino acids: CASTLQGAGTEAFF.